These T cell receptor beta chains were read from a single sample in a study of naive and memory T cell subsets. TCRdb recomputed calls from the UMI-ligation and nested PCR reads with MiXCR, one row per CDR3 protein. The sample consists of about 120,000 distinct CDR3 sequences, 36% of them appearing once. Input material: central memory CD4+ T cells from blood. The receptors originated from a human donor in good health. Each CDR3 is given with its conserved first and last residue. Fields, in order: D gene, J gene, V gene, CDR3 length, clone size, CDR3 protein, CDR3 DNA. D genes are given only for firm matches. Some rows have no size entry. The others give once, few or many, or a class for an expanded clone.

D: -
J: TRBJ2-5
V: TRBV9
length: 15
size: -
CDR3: CASSVFPGIEETQYF
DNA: TGTGCCAGCAGCGTTTTTCCTGGGATAGAAGAGACCCAGTACTTC

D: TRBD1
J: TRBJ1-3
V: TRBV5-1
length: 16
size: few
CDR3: CASRYGDRTAGNTIYF
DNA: TGCGCCAGCAGGTATGGGGACAGGACCGCTGGAAACACCATATATTTT

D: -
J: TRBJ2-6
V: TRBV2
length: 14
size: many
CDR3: CASTRPNGANVLTF
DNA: TGTGCCAGCACACGTCCGAACGGGGCCAACGTCCTGACTTTC

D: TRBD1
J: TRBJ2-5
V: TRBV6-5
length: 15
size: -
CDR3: CASSYRTGSGETQYF
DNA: TGTGCCAGCAGTTACAGGACAGGGTCAGGTGAGACCCAGTACTTC

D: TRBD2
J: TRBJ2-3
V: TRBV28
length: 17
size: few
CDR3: CASSLWRTSGGGNTQYF
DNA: TGTGCCAGCAGTTTATGGCGGACTAGCGGAGGAGGGAATACGCAGTATTTT

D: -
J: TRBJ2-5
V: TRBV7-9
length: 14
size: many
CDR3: CASSLARGRETQYF
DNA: TGTGCCAGCAGCTTAGCGCGGGGCAGGGAGACCCAGTACTTC

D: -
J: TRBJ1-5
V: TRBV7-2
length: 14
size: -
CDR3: CASRKTGINQPQHF
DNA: TGTGCCAGCCGCAAAACAGGGATCAATCAGCCCCAGCATTTT

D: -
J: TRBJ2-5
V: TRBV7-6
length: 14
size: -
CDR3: CASSKETGTETQYF
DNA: TGTGCCAGCAGCAAGGAGACAGGCACAGAGACCCAGTACTTC

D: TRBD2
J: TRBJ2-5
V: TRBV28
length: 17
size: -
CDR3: CASSGTGLADLRGTQYF
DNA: TGTGCCAGTTCCGGAACCGGACTAGCGGATCTTAGGGGGACCCAGTACTTC

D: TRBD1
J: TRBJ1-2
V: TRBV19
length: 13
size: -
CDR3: CASSKTGVVGYTF
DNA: TGTGCCAGTAGCAAGACAGGGGTGGTTGGCTACACCTTC

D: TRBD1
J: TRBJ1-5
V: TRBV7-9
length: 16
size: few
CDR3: CASSSMAGGDNQPQHF
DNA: TGTGCCAGCAGCTCCATGGCAGGGGGGGACAATCAGCCCCAGCATTTT

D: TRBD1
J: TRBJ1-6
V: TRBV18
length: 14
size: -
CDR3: CASSQDRRNSPLHF
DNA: TGTGCCAGCTCCCAGGACAGGAGAAATTCACCCCTCCACTTT

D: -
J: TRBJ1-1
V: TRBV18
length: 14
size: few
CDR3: CASSPTNVNTEAFF
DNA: TGTGCCAGCTCCCCGACGAACGTCAACACTGAAGCTTTCTTT

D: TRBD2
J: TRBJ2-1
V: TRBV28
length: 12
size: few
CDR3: CAGERELDEQFF
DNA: TGTGCGGGCGAGCGGGAGTTGGATGAGCAGTTCTTC

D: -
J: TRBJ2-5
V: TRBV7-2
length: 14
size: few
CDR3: CASSWRPGQETQYF
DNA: TGTGCCAGCAGTTGGCGTCCAGGGCAAGAGACCCAGTACTTC

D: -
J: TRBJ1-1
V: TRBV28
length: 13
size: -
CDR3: CASREGWNTEAFF
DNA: TGTGCCAGCAGGGAGGGGTGGAACACTGAAGCTTTCTTT

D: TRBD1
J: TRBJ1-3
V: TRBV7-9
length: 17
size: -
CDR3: CASSLWAGQGSGNTIYF
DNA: TGTGCCAGCAGCTTATGGGCTGGACAGGGCTCTGGAAACACCATATATTTT

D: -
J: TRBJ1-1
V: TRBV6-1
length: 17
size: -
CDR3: CASSHFARGKGPTEAFF
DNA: TGTGCCAGCAGTCACTTCGCCCGGGGCAAGGGGCCCACTGAAGCTTTCTTT

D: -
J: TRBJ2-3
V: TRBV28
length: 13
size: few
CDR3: CASSLPGPDTQYF
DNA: TGTGCCAGCAGTTTACCAGGCCCAGATACGCAGTATTTT

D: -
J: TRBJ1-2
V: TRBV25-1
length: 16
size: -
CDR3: CASSYSLTEPTYGYTF
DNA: TGTGCCAGCAGCTACTCCTTGACAGAACCGACCTATGGCTACACCTTC

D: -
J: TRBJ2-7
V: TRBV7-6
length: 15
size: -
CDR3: CASSLGGNENYEQYF
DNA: TGTGCCAGCAGCTTAGGAGGCAATGAAAACTACGAGCAGTACTTC

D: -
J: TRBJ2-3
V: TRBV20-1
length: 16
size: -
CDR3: CSARGHRDGGTDTQYF
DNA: TGCAGTGCTAGAGGGCACCGGGACGGAGGCACAGATACGCAGTATTTT

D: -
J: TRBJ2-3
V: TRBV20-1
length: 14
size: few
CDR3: CSASLQVSADTQYF
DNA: TGCAGTGCTAGCCTACAGGTGTCCGCAGATACGCAGTATTTT

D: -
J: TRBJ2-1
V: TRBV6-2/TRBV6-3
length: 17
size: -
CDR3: CASSYEVPRLPYNEQFF
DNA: TGTGCCAGCAGTTACGAGGTTCCGCGACTCCCGTACAATGAGCAGTTCTTC

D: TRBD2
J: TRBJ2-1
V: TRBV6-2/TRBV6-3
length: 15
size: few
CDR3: CASSTLTSGRGEQFF
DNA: TGTGCCAGCAGTACCCTCACTAGCGGGAGAGGCGAGCAGTTCTTC

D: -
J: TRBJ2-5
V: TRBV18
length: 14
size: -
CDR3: CASSPPDREGTQYF
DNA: TGTGCCAGCTCACCGCCCGACAGAGAGGGGACCCAGTACTTC

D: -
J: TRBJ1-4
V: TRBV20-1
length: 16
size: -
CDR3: CSARDPWGAKDEKLFF
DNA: TGCAGTGCTAGAGATCCCTGGGGGGCGAAGGATGAAAAACTGTTTTTT

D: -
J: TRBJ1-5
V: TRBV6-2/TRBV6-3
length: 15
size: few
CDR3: CASSYPGALGQPQHF
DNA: TGTGCCAGCAGTTACCCAGGGGCGCTGGGGCAGCCCCAGCATTTT

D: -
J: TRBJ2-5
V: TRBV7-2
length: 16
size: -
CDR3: CASSLGGLTAQETQYF
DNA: TGTGCCAGCAGCTTAGGCGGTCTGACAGCCCAAGAGACCCAGTACTTC